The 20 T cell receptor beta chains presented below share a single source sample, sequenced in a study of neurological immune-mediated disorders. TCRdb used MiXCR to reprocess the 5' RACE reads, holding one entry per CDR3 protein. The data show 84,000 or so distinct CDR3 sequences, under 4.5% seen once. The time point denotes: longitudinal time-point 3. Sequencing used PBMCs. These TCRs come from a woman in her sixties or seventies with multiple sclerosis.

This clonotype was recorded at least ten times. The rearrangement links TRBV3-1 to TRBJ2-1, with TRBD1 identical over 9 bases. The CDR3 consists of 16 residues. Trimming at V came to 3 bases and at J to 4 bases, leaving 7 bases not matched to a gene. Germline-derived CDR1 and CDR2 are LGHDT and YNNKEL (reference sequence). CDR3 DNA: TGTGCCAGCAGCCATATTGGACAGGGGTATTACAATGAGCAGTTCTTC. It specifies CASSHIGQGYYNEQFF.

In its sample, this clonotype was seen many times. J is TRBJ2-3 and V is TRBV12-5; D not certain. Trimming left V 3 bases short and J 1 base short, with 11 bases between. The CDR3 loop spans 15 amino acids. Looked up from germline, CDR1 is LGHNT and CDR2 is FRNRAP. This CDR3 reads CASGLLFHGTDTQYF. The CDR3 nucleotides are TGTGCTAGTGGTTTACTATTCCACGGCACAGATACGCAGTATTTT.

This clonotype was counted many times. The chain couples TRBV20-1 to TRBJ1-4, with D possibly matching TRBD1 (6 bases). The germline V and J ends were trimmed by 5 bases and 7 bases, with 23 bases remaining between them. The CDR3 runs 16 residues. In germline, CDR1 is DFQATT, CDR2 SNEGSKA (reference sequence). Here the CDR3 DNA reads TGCAGTGCTGGAAATTGGGGGGCGCGGGGTAGTGAAAAACTGTTTTTT. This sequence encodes CSAGNWGARGSEKLFF.

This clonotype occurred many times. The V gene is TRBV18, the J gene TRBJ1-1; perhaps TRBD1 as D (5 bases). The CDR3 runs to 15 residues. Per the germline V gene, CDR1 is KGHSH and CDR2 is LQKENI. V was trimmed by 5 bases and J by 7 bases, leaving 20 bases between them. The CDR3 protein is CASSTQGRGTFEAFF. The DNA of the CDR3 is TGTGCCAGCTCAACCCAGGGCCGGGGCACCTTTGAAGCTTTCTTT.

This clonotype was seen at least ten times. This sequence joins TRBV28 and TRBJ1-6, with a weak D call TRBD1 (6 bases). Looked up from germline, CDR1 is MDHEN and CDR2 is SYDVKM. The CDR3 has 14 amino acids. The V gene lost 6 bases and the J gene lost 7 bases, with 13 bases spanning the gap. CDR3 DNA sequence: TGTGCCAGCAGCGCAGGGGCGGGGAATTCACCCCTCCACTTT. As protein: CASSAGAGNSPLHF.

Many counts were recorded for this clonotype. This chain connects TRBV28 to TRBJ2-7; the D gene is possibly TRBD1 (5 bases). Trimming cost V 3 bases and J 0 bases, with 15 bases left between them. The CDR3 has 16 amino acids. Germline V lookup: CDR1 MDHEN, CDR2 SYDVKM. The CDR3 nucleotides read TGTGCCAGCAGTTTTGAGCTCCAGGGCCTCTCCTACGAGCAGTACTTC. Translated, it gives CASSFELQGLSYEQYF.

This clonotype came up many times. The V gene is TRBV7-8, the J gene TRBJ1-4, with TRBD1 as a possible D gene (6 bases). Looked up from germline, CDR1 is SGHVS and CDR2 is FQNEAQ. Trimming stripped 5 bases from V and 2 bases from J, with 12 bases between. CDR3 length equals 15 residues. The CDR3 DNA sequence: TGTGCCAGCAGCCTCACAGGGCCTACTAATGAAAAACTGTTTTTT. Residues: CASSLTGPTNEKLFF.

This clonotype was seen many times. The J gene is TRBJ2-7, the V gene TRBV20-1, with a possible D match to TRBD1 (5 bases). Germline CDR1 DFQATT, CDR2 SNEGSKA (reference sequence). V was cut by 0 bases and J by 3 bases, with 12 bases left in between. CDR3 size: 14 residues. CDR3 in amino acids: CSAREQTAGYEQYF. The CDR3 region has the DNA TGCAGTGCTAGAGAACAGACAGCTGGCTACGAGCAGTACTTC.

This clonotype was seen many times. The CDR3 DNA reads as TGTGCCAGCAACCCTGGGGGCAGGGCTCGGAACTATGGCTACACCTTC. Translated, it gives CASNPGGRARNYGYTF. The chain joins TRBV9 to TRBJ1-2; the D gene is possibly TRBD1 (6 bases). V was clipped by 6 bases and J by 2 bases, with 20 bases between them. There are 16 residues in the CDR3. Germline CDR1 reads SGDLS; CDR2 reads YYNGEE.

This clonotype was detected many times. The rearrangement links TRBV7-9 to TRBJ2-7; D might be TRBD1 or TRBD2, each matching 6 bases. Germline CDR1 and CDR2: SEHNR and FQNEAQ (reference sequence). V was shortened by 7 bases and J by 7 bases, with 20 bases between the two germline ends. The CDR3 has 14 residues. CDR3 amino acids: CASNRGHQSGEQYF. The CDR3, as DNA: TGTGCCAGCAACCGGGGGCACCAGTCTGGAGAGCAGTACTTC.

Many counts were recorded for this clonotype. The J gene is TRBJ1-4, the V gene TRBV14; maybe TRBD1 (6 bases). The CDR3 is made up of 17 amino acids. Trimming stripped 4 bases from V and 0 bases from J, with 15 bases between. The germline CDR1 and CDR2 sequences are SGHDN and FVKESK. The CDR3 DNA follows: TGTGCCAGCAGCCGCCCCAGGGGACGAGCAACTAATGAAAAACTGTTTTTT. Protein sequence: CASSRPRGRATNEKLFF. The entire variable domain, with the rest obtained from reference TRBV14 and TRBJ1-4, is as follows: EAGVTQFPSHSVIEKGQTVTLRCDPISGHDNLYWYRRVMGKEIKFLLHFVKESKQDESGMPNNRFLAERTGGTYSTLKVQPAELEDSGVYFCASSRPRGRATNEKLFFGSGTQLSVL.

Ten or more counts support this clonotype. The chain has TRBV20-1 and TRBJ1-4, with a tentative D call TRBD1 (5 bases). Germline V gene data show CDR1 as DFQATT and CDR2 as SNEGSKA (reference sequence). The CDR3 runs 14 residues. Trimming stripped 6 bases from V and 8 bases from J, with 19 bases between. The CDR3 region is CSAKRGRVREKLFF. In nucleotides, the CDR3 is TGCAGTGCCAAACGGGGCAGGGTCAGGGAAAAACTGTTTTTT.

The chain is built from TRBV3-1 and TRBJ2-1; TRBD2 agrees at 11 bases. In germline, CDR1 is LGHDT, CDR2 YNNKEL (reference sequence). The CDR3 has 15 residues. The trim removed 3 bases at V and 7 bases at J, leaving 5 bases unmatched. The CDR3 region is CASSHISGGGNEQFF. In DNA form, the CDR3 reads TGTGCCAGCAGCCACATTAGCGGGGGGGGGAATGAGCAGTTCTTC.

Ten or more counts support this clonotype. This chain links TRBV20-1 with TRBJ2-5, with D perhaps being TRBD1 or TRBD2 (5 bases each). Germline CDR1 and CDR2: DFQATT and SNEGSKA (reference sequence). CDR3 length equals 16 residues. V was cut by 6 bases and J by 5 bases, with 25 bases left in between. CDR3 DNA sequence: TGCAGTGCCTATACTCCGGGACCTACAAATAGGGAGACCCAGTACTTC. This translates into CSAYTPGPTNRETQYF.

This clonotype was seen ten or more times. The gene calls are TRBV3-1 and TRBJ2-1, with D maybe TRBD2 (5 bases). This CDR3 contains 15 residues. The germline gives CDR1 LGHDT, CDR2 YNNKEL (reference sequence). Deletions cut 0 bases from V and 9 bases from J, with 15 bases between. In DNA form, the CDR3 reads TGTGCCAGCAGCCAAGACCTACGGAGAGGGAGTGAGCAGTTCTTC. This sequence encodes CASSQDLRRGSEQFF.

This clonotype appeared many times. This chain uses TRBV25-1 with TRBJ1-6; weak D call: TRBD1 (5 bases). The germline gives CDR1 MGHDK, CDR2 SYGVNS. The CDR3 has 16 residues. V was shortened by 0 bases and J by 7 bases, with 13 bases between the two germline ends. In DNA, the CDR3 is TGTGCCAGCAGTGAATACGGAAAAGGGGAGAATTCACCCCTCCACTTT. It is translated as CASSEYGKGENSPLHF. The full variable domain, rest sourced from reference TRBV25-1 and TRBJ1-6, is EADIYQTPRYLVIGTGKKITLECSQTMGHDKMYWYQQDPGMELHLIHYSYGVNSTEKGDLSSESTVSRIRTEHFPLTLESARPSHTSQYLCASSEYGKGENSPLHFGNGTRLTVT.

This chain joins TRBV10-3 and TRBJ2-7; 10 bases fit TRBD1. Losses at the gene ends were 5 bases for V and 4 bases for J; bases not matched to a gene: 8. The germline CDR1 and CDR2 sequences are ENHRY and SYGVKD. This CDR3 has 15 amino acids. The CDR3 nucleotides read TGTGCCATCAGTCCCGGGACAGGGGCAGGATACGAGCAGTACTTC. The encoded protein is CAISPGTGAGYEQYF.

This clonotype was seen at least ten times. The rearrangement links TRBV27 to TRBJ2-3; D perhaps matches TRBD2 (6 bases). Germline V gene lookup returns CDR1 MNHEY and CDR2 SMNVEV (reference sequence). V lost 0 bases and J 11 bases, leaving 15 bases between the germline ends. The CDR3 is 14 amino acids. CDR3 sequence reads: CASSLSGTGLQQYF. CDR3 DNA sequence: TGTGCCAGCAGTTTATCGGGTACGGGACTCCAGCAGTATTTT.

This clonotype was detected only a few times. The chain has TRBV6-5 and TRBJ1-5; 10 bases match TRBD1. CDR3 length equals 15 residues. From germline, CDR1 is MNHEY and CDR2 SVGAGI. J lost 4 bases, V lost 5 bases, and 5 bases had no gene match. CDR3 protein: CASSTSGQGNQPQHF. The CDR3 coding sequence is TGTGCCAGCAGTACCTCGGGACAGGGGAATCAGCCCCAGCATTTT.

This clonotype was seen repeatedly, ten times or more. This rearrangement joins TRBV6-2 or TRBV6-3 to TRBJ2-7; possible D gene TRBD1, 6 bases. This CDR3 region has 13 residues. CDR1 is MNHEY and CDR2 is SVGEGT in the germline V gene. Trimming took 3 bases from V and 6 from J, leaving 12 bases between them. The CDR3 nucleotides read TGTGCCAGCAGTTATACAGGGAAAACCGAGCAGTACTTC. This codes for CASSYTGKTEQYF.